This T cell receptor beta chain was sequenced in a study of PD-1 blockade in classical Hodgkin lymphoma. The study's findings and limits: Exclusion removed patients who began nivolumab under 1 year after ASCT. Possibly reflecting disease activity or prior therapy, repertoire differences have causes that remain undefined. With CD4+ cells, TCR diversity rose significantly by C4D1, but not with CD8+ cells.

Turning to this clone: Its antigen is not known.

Some clones are missing from TCRdb's copy, which holds only in-frame ones; the method was immunoSEQ multiplex PCR. The sample yields 30,000 or so clones, over 75% seen once. All the patients suffered relapse after autologous stem cell transplantation, and brentuximab vedotin exposure differed. Isolation of CD4+ T cells from thawed PBMCs was performed by magnetic negative selection. Sequencing was performed on CD4+ T cells from blood, taken at baseline. This TCR came from a human donor with classical Hodgkin lymphoma.

CDR3 in amino acids: CASSSRTVGTQYF. The CDR3 coding sequence is TGTGCCAGCAGCTCCCGGACAGTTGGGACCCAGTACTTC. The chain couples TRBV7-6 to TRBJ2-5; tentatively, D is TRBD1 (6 bases). Between the trimmed V and J ends, which lost 4 bases and 7 bases, there was a span of 13 bases. CDR3 size: 13 residues. In germline, CDR1 is SGHVS, CDR2 FNYEAQ. Full variable domain (rest looked up from reference TRBV7-6 and TRBJ2-5): GAGVSQSPRYKVTKRGQDVALRCDPISGHVSLYWYRQALGQGPEFLTYFNYEAQQDKSGLPNDRFSAERPEGSISTLTIQRTEQRDSAMYRCASSSRTVGTQYFGPGTRLLVL.